Presented here are 8 T cell receptor beta chains from one specimen sequenced in a study of blood T cell repertoires in COVID-19. The table came from immunoSEQ multiplex PCR; TCRdb's copy has only in-frame clones and leaves some out. In the table there are some 35,000 clones, about four fifths of which are singletons. The source material was peripheral blood. The receptors here all came from an elderly man with active or convalescent COVID-19.

V gene TRBV19 combines with J gene TRBJ2-7; 10 bases are shared with TRBD1. This CDR3 comprises 15 residues. Unmatched junction bases numbered 10, after V lost 6 bases and J lost 5 bases. Germline V gives CDR1 LNHDA, CDR2 SQIVND (reference sequence). The CDR3 DNA sequence: TGTGCCAGTAGCCGATCGGGGACAGGGGTGGACGAGCAGTACTTC. This translates into CASSRSGTGVDEQYF.

The V call is TRBV5-8, the J call TRBJ2-1, with 10 nucleotides matching TRBD2. The junction had 10 bases not matched to a gene; V was cut back by 4 bases and J by 9 bases. This CDR3 has 15 amino acids. From germline, CDR1 is SGHTS and CDR2 YDEGEE. CDR3 sequence reads: CASSLTSGRASEQFF. The CDR3 nucleotides are TGTGCCAGCAGCCTGACGAGCGGGAGGGCCTCTGAGCAGTTCTTC. Using reference TRBV5-8 and TRBJ2-1 for the parts outside the CDR3, the full variable domain is EAGVTQSPTHLIKTRGQQATLRCSPISGHTSVYWYQQALGLGLQFLLWYDEGEERNRGNFPPRFSGRQFPNYSSELNVNALELEDSALYLCASSLTSGRASEQFFGPGTRLTVL.

This clone was observed a few times. The chain joins TRBV29-1 to TRBJ2-5; 10 bases agree with TRBD2. Germline CDR1 reads SQVTM; CDR2 reads ANQGSEA. The CDR3 is made up of 18 amino acids. Losses at the gene ends were 0 bases for V and 4 bases for J; bases not matched to a gene: 14. Here the CDR3 DNA reads TGCAGCGTTGAAGATCTGCTCACAAGCGGGAGGGGAACAGAGACCCAGTACTTC. It yields the protein CSVEDLLTSGRGTETQYF.

V gene TRBV15 combines with J gene TRBJ2-3, with TRBD2 as a possible D gene (5 bases). Germline CDR1 and CDR2: LNHNV and YYDKDF (reference sequence). V gave up 2 bases and J gave up 0 bases, with 12 bases separating them. The CDR3 contains 16 residues. The CDR3 protein is CATSRRTLASTDTQYF. In nucleotides, the CDR3 is TGTGCCACCAGCAGAAGGACCCTAGCTAGCACAGATACGCAGTATTTT.

The chain links TRBV6-4 to TRBJ2-7, with 13 positions matching TRBD2. Per the germline V gene, CDR1 is MRHNA and CDR2 is SNTAGT. Trimming cost V 4 bases and J 7 bases; bases outside gene matches: 7. This CDR3 spans 15 amino acids. In DNA form, the CDR3 reads TGTGCCAGCAGTGTAGGACTAGCGGGAGAGGGGGAGCAGTACTTC. Its protein product is CASSVGLAGEGEQYF.

The chain has TRBV11-3 and TRBJ2-7; 7 bases map to TRBD2. The CDR3 is 14 residues long. In germline, CDR1 is SGHNT, CDR2 YENEEA. Trimming took 5 bases from V and 5 from J; bases not matched to a gene: 9. The CDR3 DNA reads TGTGCCAGCAGCCCCCGGCTAGCGGACCACGAGCAGTACTTC. This translates into CASSPRLADHEQYF.

CDR3 amino acids: CASKTLTRGDEQYF. DNA of the CDR3: TGTGCCAGCAAAACTCTCACACGCGGGGACGAGCAGTACTTC. This chain links TRBV5-8 with TRBJ2-7, with a weak D call TRBD2 (6 bases). V dropped 6 bases and J dropped 5 bases, with 18 bases sitting between them. The CDR3 totals 14 residues. Germline CDR1 SGHTS, CDR2 YDEGEE.

The chain is built from TRBV6-6 and TRBJ2-3; 10 bases map to TRBD2. Germline CDR1 MNHNY, CDR2 SVGAGI (reference sequence). V shed 8 bases, J shed 0 bases, and the junction held 5 bases outside the gene matches. CDR3 length: 15 amino acids. The CDR3 reads CASLRTSGSTDTQYF. The CDR3 DNA sequence: TGTGCCAGCCTCCGGACTAGCGGAAGCACAGATACGCAGTATTTT.